The 2 T cell receptor beta chains listed next were all sequenced from one sample in a study of T cell responses to AZD1222 COVID-19 vaccine. Profiling relied on immunoSEQ multiplex PCR, and the TCRdb table lists in-frame clones only, not all of them. The sample carries approximately 150,000 clones, 80% to 95% recorded once. Specimen: peripheral blood, collected on day 0 of AZD1222 vaccination. The receptors were gathered from an adult in good health.

The CDR3: CASSPPSAGNTGELFF. CDR3 sequence (DNA): TGTGCCAGCAGCCCCCCCTCCGCAGGGAACACCGGGGAGCTGTTTTTT. This chain uses TRBV7-9 with TRBJ2-2; D is undetermined. Germline CDR1 reads SEHNR; CDR2 reads FQNEAQ (reference sequence). The CDR3 is 16 amino acids. V gave up 5 bases and J gave up 1 base, with 14 bases separating them. Together with reference TRBV7-9 and TRBJ2-2, the CDR3 gives the full variable domain: DTGVSQNPRHKITKRGQNVTFRCDPISEHNRLYWYRQTLGQGPEFLTYFQNEAQLEKSRLLSDRFSAERPKGSFSTLEIQRTEQGDSAMYLCASSPPSAGNTGELFFGEGSRLTVL.

The chain is built from TRBV28 and TRBJ1-4, with no clear D. From germline, CDR1 is MDHEN and CDR2 SYDVKM. V gave up 1 base and J gave up 4 bases, with 16 bases separating them. CDR3 length equals 17 residues. The CDR3 nucleotides read TGTGCCAGCAGTTTATCGAAGTTGCGTCGGGTTAATGAAAAACTGTTTTTT. Its translation is CASSLSKLRRVNEKLFF. The entire variable domain, with the rest obtained from reference TRBV28 and TRBJ1-4, is as follows: DVKVTQSSRYLVKRTGEKVFLECVQDMDHENMFWYRQDPGLGLRLIYFSYDVKMKEKGDIPEGYSVSREKKERFSLILESASTNQTSMYLCASSLSKLRRVNEKLFFGSGTQLSVL.